This T cell receptor beta chain was identified during a study of T cell repertoires in cytomegalovirus infection. About the research overall: Indications of both CMV infection and matching HLA type were provided by public TCR beta signatures. General study results and limits: Dominating the ex vivo response were TCR beta clonotypes that were CMV-specific and HLA-C-restricted. Adding up the frequency of public TCR beta families identified people who carried CMV plus the relevant HLA.

To note about this clonotype: Its antigen is as yet unknown.

Using its own MiXCR run on the reads, TCRdb lists one record per CDR3 protein. This sample has 500,000 to 600,000 distinct CDR3 sequences, with 15% to 20% found just once. This TCR was recovered from a human donor in good health (CMV status not recorded). Some clones in this sample may be carry-over from other donors' samples. The sequencing sample was made of CD8+ T cells from PBMCs.

Here the CDR3 reads CASSQGGGNTDTQYF. CDR3 sequence (DNA): TGTGCCAGCAGCCAGGGGGGGGGAAACACAGATACGCAGTATTTT. The V gene is TRBV11-2, the J gene TRBJ2-3; D is possibly TRBD1 or TRBD2 (7 bases each). V was cut by 5 bases and J by 2 bases, with 14 bases left in between. The CDR3 runs 15 residues. CDR1 and CDR2 (germline): SGHAT, FQNNGV.